The present entry profiles one T cell receptor (beta chain) with its context. These data are taken from a study of blood T cell repertoires in COVID-19. Study overall: Both acute and convalescent COVID-19 samples were obtained from the United States, Italy and Spain. T cells, B-cell-depleted T cells, or PBMCs supplied cDNA or gDNA.

Profiled with immunoSEQ multiplex PCR; TCRdb holds only in-frame clones, not every one. The repertoire holds approximately 280,000 clones, with 90% as singletons. The study assigned cohorts using participant-reported clinical history. The sample consisted of PBMCs or T cells enriched from blood (not recorded which). This clonotype was obtained from a young woman with acute COVID-19.

For the CDR3, the DNA is TGTGCCAGCAGCCAGCGGGGACAGGGCTTTTCTAACTACGAGCAGTACTTC. Protein sequence: CASSQRGQGFSNYEQYF. The chain is built from TRBV11-2 and TRBJ2-7, with 9 bases lining up with TRBD1. Looked up from germline, CDR1 is SGHAT and CDR2 is FQNNGV. Trimming took 5 bases from V and 3 from J; bases not matched to a gene: 14. The CDR3 spans 17 residues.